Shown below are 25 T cell receptor beta chains from a single sample sequenced in a study of T cells in Graves' hyperthyroidism and ophthalmopathy. From RNA transcripts, TCR beta CDR3 regions were amplified. HTBI primers were the set used in a first-round RT-PCR of the TCR CDR3. TCRdb processed the multiplex PCR reads anew with MiXCR; each CDR3 protein has one entry. Here the sample spans roughly 200,000 distinct CDR3 sequences, approximately 16% being singletons. Sequencing was done on a sample of blood. The receptors come from a man in his forties or fifties with Graves' hyperthyroidism.

This clonotype was found many times. The rearrangement joins TRBV3-1 to TRBJ1-2; 8 positions agree with TRBD1. Germline V CDR1 and CDR2: LGHDT, YNNKEL (reference sequence). The CDR3 totals 17 residues. J gave up 2 bases and V 0 bases, and 8 bases lay outside the gene matches. CDR3 sequence (DNA): TGTGCCAGCAGCCAAGATGTGGCAGGGGGCGCCAACTATGGCTACACCTTC. Its translation: CASSQDVAGGANYGYTF.

The rearrangement links TRBV9 to TRBJ2-1; a possible D gene is TRBD1 (5 bases). The germline CDR1 and CDR2 sequences are SGDLS and YYNGEE. The CDR3 runs to 12 residues. The V end lost 5 bases, the J end lost 10 bases, and 13 bases lay between the germline ends. CDR3 residues: CASSPEKGEQFF. The CDR3 coding sequence is TGTGCCAGCAGTCCAGAGAAGGGGGAGCAGTTCTTC.

This clonotype came up once. In DNA form, the CDR3 reads TGTGCCAGCTCACCAACGGGCGGGGGTGCCTACAATGAGCAGTTCTTC. Translation: CASSPTGGGAYNEQFF. The chain has TRBV18 and TRBJ2-1, with 7 bases that match TRBD2. The V gene's germline CDR1 is KGHSH and CDR2 LQKENI. V was pared by 2 bases and J by 2 bases, with 6 bases of the junction left unmatched. The CDR3 length is 16 residues. The full variable domain, with the rest looked up from reference TRBV18 and TRBJ2-1, is NAGVMQNPRHLVRRRGQEARLRCSPMKGHSHVYWYRQLPEEGLKFMVYLQKENIIDESGMPKERFSAEFPKEGPSILRIQQVVRGDSAAYFCASSPTGGGAYNEQFFGPGTRLTVL.

This clonotype was seen at least ten times. The rearrangement uses TRBV5-1 and TRBJ2-1, with D uncertain. V lost 4 bases, J lost 11 bases, and 16 bases lay in between. The CDR3 sequence is 13 residues long. Germline loops: CDR1 SGHRS, CDR2 YFSETQ. For the CDR3, the DNA is TGCGCCAGCAGCCCCCCTCACAGATCTCAGCAGTTCTTC. Translating gives CASSPPHRSQQFF.

This clonotype appeared a few times. V gene TRBV6-6 combines with J gene TRBJ2-7, with D unresolved. This CDR3 has 14 residues. Trimming left V 0 bases short and J 6 bases short, with 12 bases between. Per germline, CDR1 MNHNY and CDR2 SVGAGI (reference sequence). The CDR3 here is CASSYSMTISEQYF. The CDR3 DNA follows: TGTGCCAGCAGTTACTCGATGACAATCTCCGAGCAGTACTTC.

V and J are TRBV5-1 and TRBJ2-1, with 7 bases aligning to TRBD2. V lost 4 bases to trimming and J lost 7 bases; unmatched junction nucleotides: 5. CDR3 length: 13 residues. Per germline, CDR1 SGHRS and CDR2 YFSETQ. As DNA, the CDR3 is TGCGCCAGCAGCCTGAGAGCGGGGAATGAGCAGTTCTTC. Translated: CASSLRAGNEQFF.

The chain recombines TRBV24-1 with TRBJ2-1, with 7 bases fitting TRBD1. Germline CDR1 is KGHDR and CDR2 is SFDVKD. This CDR3 has 15 residues. J gave up 5 bases and V 5 bases, and 8 bases lay outside the gene matches. CDR3 in DNA: TGTGCCACCAGTGGGGCAGGGGACAGCCACAATGAGCAGTTCTTC. This gives the protein CATSGAGDSHNEQFF.

This clonotype was observed many times. One end of the junction does not line up with germline, which may come from a read error. This chain uses TRBV5-1 with TRBJ2-6; D is tentatively TRBD1 or TRBD2 (6 bases each). The germline V gene encodes CDR1 SGHRS and CDR2 YFSETQ. The CDR3 totals 15 residues. The CDR3 is CASGLEGAGANVLTF. The CDR3 DNA sequence: TGCGCCAGCGGCTTGGAGGGGGCTGGGGCCAACGTCCTGACTTTC.

The rearrangement links TRBV11-2 to TRBJ1-1; weak D call: TRBD1 (6 bases). Trimming took off 5 bases at V and 4 bases at J, with 14 bases between the two ends. This CDR3 region has 14 residues. Germline V CDR1 and CDR2: SGHAT, FQNNGV. DNA for the CDR3: TGTGCCAGCAGCAACAACGAGGGGGGCACTGAAGCTTTCTTT. It specifies CASSNNEGGTEAFF.

The chain is built from TRBV6-1 and TRBJ2-2; 9 positions match TRBD1. CDR1 is MNHNS and CDR2 is SASEGT in the germline V gene. This CDR3 is built from 14 residues. Trimming cost V 5 bases and J 5 bases; bases outside gene matches: 3. Here the CDR3 reads CASSRQGGTGELFF. CDR3 nucleotide sequence: TGTGCCAGCAGTCGACAGGGGGGAACCGGGGAGCTGTTTTTT.

This clonotype was observed many times. The chain joins TRBV7-2 to TRBJ2-5; 10 positions agree with TRBD2. In germline, CDR1 is SGHTA, CDR2 FQGNSA. This CDR3 region has 13 residues. The DNA for the CDR3 is TGTTCGGGAGGAGCGGGGGGGCAAGAGACCCAGTACTTC. Encoded protein: CSGGAGGQETQYF.

The chain joins TRBV20-1 to TRBJ2-1, with a tentative D call TRBD2 (6 bases). The CDR3 has 14 amino acids. Trimming shortened V by 2 bases and J by 7 bases, and 15 bases separated the two germline ends. Germline V gives CDR1 DFQATT, CDR2 SNEGSKA (reference sequence). The CDR3 here is CSARRESFGNEQFF. Written as DNA, the CDR3 is TGCAGTGCTAGACGGGAGAGTTTCGGAAATGAGCAGTTCTTC.

This clonotype was seen many times. The chain joins TRBV3-1 to TRBJ1-6; a possible D gene is TRBD1 (5 bases). The CDR3 loop spans 15 amino acids. Trimming took off 2 bases at V and 7 bases at J, with 12 bases between the two ends. Germline CDR1 and CDR2: LGHDT and YNNKEL (reference sequence). CDR3 region: CASSQSWGENSPLHF. DNA of the CDR3: TGTGCCAGCAGCCAATCGTGGGGGGAAAATTCACCCCTCCACTTT.

In this sample, this clonotype turned up a few times. CDR3 in amino acids: CASSVRVGGSGTGELFF. The CDR3 bases are TGTGCCAGCAGTGTGCGGGTTGGAGGTTCGGGGACCGGGGAGCTGTTTTTT. This chain connects TRBV6-1 to TRBJ2-2; maybe TRBD2 (5 bases). Trimming cost V 4 bases and J 5 bases, with 20 bases left between them. Germline V gene sequence: CDR1 MNHNS, CDR2 SASEGT. The CDR3 covers 17 residues.

This clonotype has a count of ten or more. V gene TRBV6-5 combines with J gene TRBJ2-2, with D hard to call. V lost 2 bases and J 0 bases, leaving 10 bases between the germline ends. Germline-derived CDR1 and CDR2 are MNHEY and SVGAGI. The CDR3 spans 16 residues. The CDR3 protein is CASSYGWIANTGELFF. Written as DNA, the CDR3 is TGTGCCAGCAGTTACGGCTGGATAGCGAACACCGGGGAGCTGTTTTTT.

This clonotype has ten or more counts. The chain recombines TRBV6-1 with TRBJ2-7; D is perhaps TRBD2 (5 bases). Deletions cut 8 bases from V and 2 bases from J, with 28 bases between. The CDR3 has 18 residues. Germline CDR1 reads MNHNS; CDR2 reads SASEGT. CDR3 coding DNA: TGTGCCAGCGCCCGAGGGCCCGGGAAAGGAGCCCTTCCCTACGAGCAGTACTTC. This codes for CASARGPGKGALPYEQYF.

A remark on this clonotype: Its ends do not fully match the called genes, so a read error is possible. This rearrangement joins TRBV20-1 to TRBJ1-3; D remains unclear. Germline V lookup: CDR1 DFQATT, CDR2 SNEGSKA (reference sequence). This CDR3 is 14 amino acids long. The CDR3 nucleotides read TGCAGTGCTAGCGTGCCGGGTTTGGGAAACGCCATATATTTT. Translating it yields CSASVPGLGNAIYF.

This clonotype was counted only a few times. This rearrangement joins TRBV20-1 to TRBJ2-3; 8 nucleotides line up with TRBD1. The CDR3 length is 16 residues. CDR1 DFQATT and CDR2 SNEGSKA come from the germline V gene (reference sequence). V trimming: 0 bases; J trimming: 3 bases; junction bases outside the gene matches: 8. The CDR3 coding sequence is TGCAGTGCTAGAGATCTCGGACAGGGAAGTACAGATACGCAGTATTTT. This sequence encodes CSARDLGQGSTDTQYF.

At least ten counts were recorded for this clonotype. The chain is built from TRBV7-9 and TRBJ2-2; D might be TRBD2 (6 bases). Germline lookup yields CDR1 SEHNR and CDR2 FQNEAQ (reference sequence). V dropped 6 bases and J dropped 5 bases, with 16 bases sitting between them. The CDR3 has 15 residues. CDR3 in amino acids: CASSSGTAGTGELFF. CDR3 in DNA: TGTGCCAGCAGTTCCGGGACGGCGGGGACCGGGGAGCTGTTTTTT. Variable domain in full (rest from reference TRBV7-9 and TRBJ2-2): DTGVSQNPRHKITKRGQNVTFRCDPISEHNRLYWYRQTLGQGPEFLTYFQNEAQLEKSRLLSDRFSAERPKGSFSTLEIQRTEQGDSAMYLCASSSGTAGTGELFFGEGSRLTVL.

V and J are TRBV10-3 and TRBJ1-5; no clear D gene. The CDR3 spans 16 residues. The V gene's germline CDR1 is ENHRY and CDR2 SYGVKD. V dropped 0 bases and J dropped 0 bases, with 9 bases sitting between them. This CDR3 is CAISESGGNSNQPQHF. The CDR3 bases are TGTGCCATCAGTGAGTCCGGCGGAAATAGCAATCAGCCCCAGCATTTT.

This clonotype was detected ten times or more. The chain joins TRBV2 to TRBJ2-7; a weak D match, TRBD2 (5 bases). Per the germline V gene, CDR1 is SNHLY and CDR2 is FYNNEI. Trimming cost V 8 bases and J 6 bases, with 11 bases left between them. The length of the CDR3 is 11 residues. As DNA, the CDR3 is TGTGCCAGCGGACTCGGGCGCGAGCAGTACTTC. Protein sequence: CASGLGREQYF. The whole variable domain, filled in from reference TRBV2 and TRBJ2-7, reads EPEVTQTPSHQVTQMGQEVILRCVPISNHLYFYWYRQILGQKVEFLVSFYNNEISEKSEIFDDQFSVERPDGSNFTLKIRSTKLEDSAMYFCASGLGREQYFGPGTRLTVT.

In its sample, this clonotype was seen many times. The chain recombines TRBV12-3 or TRBV12-4 with TRBJ2-1, with 10 bases identical to TRBD1. J was trimmed by 3 bases and V by 4 bases; bases with no gene match: 6. CDR3 length: 16 amino acids. CDR3 sequence reads: CASSYGTGEHYNEQFF. Written as DNA, the CDR3 is TGTGCCAGCAGTTACGGGACAGGGGAACACTACAATGAGCAGTTCTTC.

This clonotype was counted at least ten times. The rearrangement uses TRBV5-6 and TRBJ2-3, with TRBD2 identical over 12 bases. Looked up from germline, CDR1 is SGHDT and CDR2 is YYEEEE. CDR3 length: 16 residues. V dropped 3 bases and J dropped 5; count of bases not matched to a gene: 7. Here the CDR3 DNA reads TGTGCCAGCAGCTATCGTCTAGCGGGGGGGATAGATACGCAGTATTTT. Protein: CASSYRLAGGIDTQYF. Complete variable domain (other parts from reference TRBV5-6 and TRBJ2-3): DAGVTQSPTHLIKTRGQQVTLRCSPKSGHDTVSWYQQALGQGPQFIFQYYEEEERQRGNFPDRFSGHQFPNYSSELNVNALLLGDSALYLCASSYRLAGGIDTQYFGPGTRLTVL.

This clonotype was counted ten times or more. The chain carries TRBV25-1 and TRBJ2-2, with 9 bases aligning to TRBD2. Germline lookup yields CDR1 MGHDK and CDR2 SYGVNS. V was pared by 0 bases and J by 6 bases, with 8 bases of the junction left unmatched. This CDR3 contains 17 residues. The CDR3 is CASSEYPGGGEPGELFF. The CDR3 DNA sequence: TGTGCCAGCAGTGAATACCCTGGCGGGGGGGAACCCGGGGAGCTGTTTTTT.

This clonotype was seen ten or more times. V usage is TRBV2 and J usage is TRBJ2-1; 9 bases map to TRBD1. After removal of 7 bases from V and 4 bases from J, the junction contained 5 bases not matched to a gene. Per the germline V gene, CDR1 is SNHLY and CDR2 is FYNNEI. CDR3 length: 14 residues. The chain's CDR3 is CASKTGTGYNEQFF. DNA for the CDR3: TGTGCCAGCAAGACCGGGACAGGGTACAATGAGCAGTTCTTC. The variable domain in full, completed from reference TRBV2 and TRBJ2-1, reads EPEVTQTPSHQVTQMGQEVILRCVPISNHLYFYWYRQILGQKVEFLVSFYNNEISEKSEIFDDQFSVERPDGSNFTLKIRSTKLEDSAMYFCASKTGTGYNEQFFGPGTRLTVL.